A selection of T cell receptor beta chains follows, all from one sample in a study of T-cell reconstitution after alpha-beta-depleted transplantation in children. TCRdb itself ran the PCR reads through MiXCR, one entry per CDR3 protein. The data contain approximately 350,000 distinct CDR3 sequences, 13% of them singletons. The sequencing used PBMCs, collected from the stem cell graft. The receptors here all came from a human donor who donated a stem cell graft to a child with Fanconi anemia. Both conserved end residues are part of each CDR3. D genes are given only for firm matches. Only part of the rows carry a size: once, few, many, or a class if the clone is expanded.

J gene,V gene,D gene,clone size,CDR3 DNA,CDR3 protein
TRBJ1-1,TRBV7-6,NA,NA,TGTGCCAGCAGCAAAAGGCAGTCGCGGGGGGTCAACACTGAAGCTTTCTTT,CASSKRQSRGVNTEAFF
TRBJ2-3,TRBV11-2,TRBD2,few,TGTGCCAGCAGCCTCTGGGCTAGCGGGGGATTCACAGATACGCAGTATTTT,CASSLWASGGFTDTQYF
TRBJ2-3,TRBV29-1,NA,few,TGCAGCGTTGGGTTCATAATCACAGATACGCAGTATTTT,CSVGFIITDTQYF
TRBJ1-3,TRBV4-3,TRBD1,NA,TGCGCCAGCAGCCGATTGACAGGGACCGGCATGGCTGGAAACACCATATATTTT,CASSRLTGTGMAGNTIYF
TRBJ2-5,TRBV11-2,TRBD2,many,TGTGCCAGCAGCTACGGGGGGATGGGGGAGACCCAGTACTTC,CASSYGGMGETQYF
TRBJ2-1,TRBV4-2,NA,few,TGTGCCAGCAGCCAAAGACGAGGCAATGAGCAGTTCTTC,CASSQRRGNEQFF
TRBJ2-3,TRBV27,TRBD1,many,TGTGCCAGCAGCCGGACAGGGAGCACAGATACGCAGTATTTT,CASSRTGSTDTQYF
TRBJ1-6,TRBV12-3/TRBV12-4,NA,NA,TGTGCCAGCAGTAATGCCGGGTCTCCCGGGAATTCACCCCTCCACTTT,CASSNAGSPGNSPLHF
TRBJ2-1,TRBV9,NA,many,TGTGCCAGCAGCGTAGCGAGTAGGAGGGGGAATGAGCAGTTCTTC,CASSVASRRGNEQFF
TRBJ2-1,TRBV20-1,NA,NA,TGCAGTGCCCAGACTATCGGGGTCGAGCAGTTCTTC,CSAQTIGVEQFF
TRBJ1-2,TRBV7-9,NA,NA,TGTGCCAGCAGCCCCCAGGGAGGGGTGCATGGCTACACCTTC,CASSPQGGVHGYTF
TRBJ1-4,TRBV25-1,TRBD1,few,TGTGCCAGCCGAGGACTACGGACAGGGCTTGCGGGAGAGGAGAAACTGTTTTTT,CASRGLRTGLAGEEKLFF
TRBJ2-3,TRBV20-1,NA,few,TGCAGTGCTACCGGGGGATTTGGCACAGATACGCAGTATTTT,CSATGGFGTDTQYF
TRBJ2-2,TRBV3-1,NA,few,TGTGCCAGCAGCCGTAAAGGACTCACCGGGGAGCTGTTTTTT,CASSRKGLTGELFF
TRBJ1-1,TRBV14,NA,few,TGTGCCAGCAGCGAATTTACTCAGAACACTGAAGCTTTCTTT,CASSEFTQNTEAFF
TRBJ1-2,TRBV20-1,NA,few,TGCAGTGCTTCCTTGGACAGAAACTATGGCTACACCTTC,CSASLDRNYGYTF
TRBJ2-7,TRBV29-1,NA,few,TGCAGCGTGGGGACATTTGGCGCCTACGAGCAGTACTTC,CSVGTFGAYEQYF
TRBJ2-2,TRBV10-1,TRBD2,NA,TGCGCCAGCAGTGAAGCGGGGGGGCCCGGGGAGCTGTTTTTT,CASSEAGGPGELFF
TRBJ1-2,TRBV20-1,TRBD1,NA,TGCAGTGCTCCCAATATTGGACAGGGAGTCTATGGCTACCCCTTC,CSAPNIGQGVYGYPF
TRBJ2-1,TRBV7-9,NA,few,TGTGCCAGCAGCTCCGATTTTAGGAGTAGTGAGCAGTTCTTC,CASSSDFRSSEQFF
TRBJ2-1,TRBV6-2/TRBV6-3,TRBD1,many,TGTGCCAGCAGCCACAGGGGGGCGAATGAGCAGTTCTTC,CASSHRGANEQFF
TRBJ2-1,TRBV20-1,NA,NA,TGCAGTGCTCCTAAGGGGGGGCCCACTGAGCAGTTCTTC,CSAPKGGPTEQFF
TRBJ2-1,TRBV20-1,TRBD1,many,TGCAGTGCGGACACAGGGGGCGCTTTCCATGAGCAGTTCTTC,CSADTGGAFHEQFF
TRBJ2-3,TRBV7-2,NA,many,TGTGCCAGCAGCCGGACCGGGACCGCCAGTACGCAGTATTTT,CASSRTGTASTQYF
TRBJ2-2,TRBV3-1,NA,NA,TGTGCCAGCAGCCAAGATAAGAGGCCCCCGAACACCGGGGAGCTGTTTTTT,CASSQDKRPPNTGELFF
TRBJ2-3,TRBV12-3/TRBV12-4,TRBD2,NA,TGTGCCAGCTTCCGCTATAGCGGGGGATCAGATACGCAGTATTTT,CASFRYSGGSDTQYF
TRBJ2-1,TRBV29-1,TRBD1,many,TGCAGCGTTGAACGTGACAGGGGATACAATGAGCAGTTCTTC,CSVERDRGYNEQFF
TRBJ2-4,TRBV7-2,TRBD2,NA,TGTGCCAGCAGTACTACCGGGACTACCAAAAACATTCAGTACTTC,CASSTTGTTKNIQYF
TRBJ2-3,TRBV6-2/TRBV6-3,NA,NA,TGTGCCAGCAGTTATATAGATACGCAGTATTTT,CASSYIDTQYF
TRBJ1-2,TRBV4-2,NA,few,TGTGCCAGCAGCCAAGGAGGCGCAGGGGTAAACTATGGCTACACCTTC,CASSQGGAGVNYGYTF
TRBJ1-4,TRBV4-3,NA,NA,TGCGCCAGCAGCCAAGATCGAGACGGGGAAAAACTGTTTTTT,CASSQDRDGEKLFF
TRBJ1-5,TRBV5-5,NA,few,TGTGCCAGCAGCTTGGCCGCAGGGAGCAATCAGCCCCAGCATTTT,CASSLAAGSNQPQHF
TRBJ1-1,TRBV12-3/TRBV12-4,TRBD1,many,TGTGCCAGCAGTTTGGGACAGGGGGCGGGGGAAGCTTTCTTT,CASSLGQGAGEAFF
TRBJ1-1,TRBV12-3/TRBV12-4,NA,few,TGTGCCAGCACCAACAGTGTATCGAACACTGAAGCTTTCTTT,CASTNSVSNTEAFF
TRBJ2-7,TRBV5-1,TRBD2,few,TGCGCCAGCAGTGATCCCAGCGGGGGTTACGAGCAGTACTTC,CASSDPSGGYEQYF
TRBJ2-7,TRBV5-1,NA,NA,TGCGCCAGCAGCCCTCTTGCGGGGAGGTCCTACGAGCAGTACTTC,CASSPLAGRSYEQYF
TRBJ1-6,TRBV10-3,NA,few,TGTGCCATCACTGGGGATTCCTATAATTCACCCCTCCACTTT,CAITGDSYNSPLHF
TRBJ1-5,TRBV12-3/TRBV12-4,NA,few,TGTGCCAGCAGTCCATCGATCTATCAGCCCCAGCATTTT,CASSPSIYQPQHF
TRBJ2-1,TRBV10-1,NA,few,TGCGCCCGTTCGCCGACAGTTCCTTCCTACAATGAGCAGTTCTTC,CARSPTVPSYNEQFF
TRBJ1-5,TRBV9,NA,NA,TGTGCCAGCAGCGTAGGGGCAGGTCCCCAGCCCCAGCATTTT,CASSVGAGPQPQHF
TRBJ1-6,TRBV12-3/TRBV12-4,TRBD1,NA,TGTGCCAGCACCGGACTTGGACAGGGCAATTCACCCCTCCACTTT,CASTGLGQGNSPLHF
TRBJ2-1,TRBV5-1,NA,many,TGCGCCAGCAGCTTGGCCAGTCTCGGGGACAATGAGCAGTTCTTC,CASSLASLGDNEQFF
TRBJ2-5,TRBV4-3,NA,few,TGCGCCAGCAGCCAGACCAGGGACATAGAGACCCAGTACTTC,CASSQTRDIETQYF
TRBJ1-3,TRBV20-1,TRBD1,NA,TGCAGTGCTAGACGGAAGACAGGGTCTGGAAACACCATATATTTT,CSARRKTGSGNTIYF
TRBJ1-6,TRBV4-3,NA,few,TGCGCCAGCAGCCTCCAATCCGGGGGCGACTCACCCCTCCACTTT,CASSLQSGGDSPLHF
TRBJ2-6,TRBV12-3/TRBV12-4,NA,NA,TGTGCCAGCAGTTGGGGCCTCTCTGGGGCCAACGTCCTGACTTTC,CASSWGLSGANVLTF